This T cell receptor beta chain was recorded in a study of blood T cell repertoires in COVID-19. Looking at the study overall: COVID-19 samples collected from the United States, Italy and Spain covered acute and convalescent phases. Sources were T cells, B-cell-depleted T cells, or PBMCs; the material itself was cDNA or gDNA.

Original data processing: Estimation of nucleated cell counts was performed using reference gene primer amplification. Using immunoSEQ multiplex PCR, the repertoire was profiled, and TCRdb retains in-frame clones only, with some absent. V and J calls and clone size come straight from that table; D and trimming were deduced from the DNA. The sample carries 150,000 to 200,000 clones, around nine tenths recorded once. Germline CDR1 reads LNHDA; CDR2 reads SQIVND (reference sequence). The V end lost 5 bases, the J end lost 5 bases, and 19 bases lay between the germline ends. The CDR3 extends over 16 amino acids. Followed longitudinally, the Seattle patients had been enrolled during active infection.

The TCR comes from a woman between 65 and 79 years old with COVID-19, enrolled during active disease. The chain employs TRBV19 and TRBJ2-1; maybe TRBD2 (7 bases). The sequencing sample was made of peripheral blood. The CDR3 is CASSPRGGFRDNEQFF. The CDR3 DNA reads as TGTGCCAGTAGTCCTAGGGGGGGGTTTCGAGACAATGAGCAGTTCTTC.